The rows below give T cell receptor beta chains drawn from one sample of a study of T cell responses to AZD1222 COVID-19 vaccine. The method was immunoSEQ multiplex PCR; TCRdb's version includes in-frame clones alone and lacks a portion of them. The repertoire holds some 64,000 clones, with about 90% as singletons. The specimen was peripheral blood, collected on day 0 of AZD1222 vaccination. The receptor source for this set is an adult in good health. CDR3s include the opening cysteine and the closing phenylalanine or tryptophan. A D gene is named only where the DNA matches it firmly. Some rows have no size entry. The others give once, few or many, or a class for an expanded clone.

size,D,V,J,DNA,CDR3
-,-,TRBV2,TRBJ2-1,TGTGCCAGCAGCTATGACAGGAATGAGCAGTTCTTC,CASSYDRNEQFF
-,-,TRBV6-5,TRBJ2-2,TGTGCCAGCAGTTACTCTCCAGCCACGAACACCGGGGAGCTGTTTTTT,CASSYSPATNTGELFF
-,-,TRBV12-5,TRBJ2-1,TGTGCTAGTGGGCCCTACAGGGGAGGGAATGAGCAGTTCTTC,CASGPYRGGNEQFF
once,TRBD1,TRBV3-1/TRBV3-2,TRBJ1-2,TGTGCCAGCAGTCAAGGCTACAGGGGCGACTATGGCTACACCTTC,CASSQGYRGDYGYTF
-,TRBD2,TRBV18,TRBJ2-7,TGTGCCAGCTCACCGGCTAGCGGGAGTCACGAGCAGTACTTC,CASSPASGSHEQYF
-,TRBD1,TRBV5-1,TRBJ2-4,TGCGCCAGCAGCTTGGCAGGGGGCGAAAACATTCAGTACTTC,CASSLAGGENIQYF
-,TRBD2,TRBV2,TRBJ2-7,TGTGCCAGCACCGGTGGGGGGGTGTTCTCCTACGAGCAGTACTTC,CASTGGGVFSYEQYF
-,-,TRBV5-1,TRBJ2-7,TGCGCCAGCAGCCTGGGACCCTCCGGGTACGAGCAGTACTTC,CASSLGPSGYEQYF
-,-,TRBV4-1,TRBJ1-2,TGCGCCAGCAGCCAAGAGCCCTCCGGGGACTATGGCTACACCTTC,CASSQEPSGDYGYTF
few,-,TRBV7-9,TRBJ2-3,TGTGCCAGCAGCTTGTCGAGCACAGATACGCAGTATTTT,CASSLSSTDTQYF
-,TRBD2,TRBV27,TRBJ2-7,TGTGCCAGCAGTTCCGGGACTAGCGCAGAGCAGTACTTC,CASSSGTSAEQYF
-,-,TRBV7-2,TRBJ2-7,TGTGCCAGCAGCTCGGGTCTTCTTTACGAGCAGTACTTC,CASSSGLLYEQYF
-,TRBD2,TRBV6-5,TRBJ2-3,TGTGCCAGCAGTTCCGGGGGGGGCACAGATACGCAGTATTTT,CASSSGGGTDTQYF
-,-,TRBV5-1,TRBJ2-2,TGCGCCAGCAGCTTTAGGCGGGGGAACACCGGGGAGCTGTTTTTT,CASSFRRGNTGELFF
-,TRBD1,TRBV29-1,TRBJ1-2,TGCAGCGTAGGGACAGAGACCCATGGCTACACCTTC,CSVGTETHGYTF
-,-,TRBV16,TRBJ2-3,TGTGCCAGCAGCCTTACTAGCACAGATACGCAGTATTTT,CASSLTSTDTQYF
-,-,TRBV12-3/TRBV12-4,TRBJ1-4,TGTGCCAGCAGTTTAAAGGGGGTGGAAAAACTGTTTTTT,CASSLKGVEKLFF